Shown below are 27 T cell receptor beta chains from a single sample sequenced in a study of CD8 T cells in Susac syndrome. Random-hexamer reverse transcription was applied to about 0.45 to 1 ug RNA. From the immunoSEQ multiplex PCR reads, TCRdb called clonotypes with MiXCR, one entry per CDR3 protein. The sample holds roughly 120,000 distinct CDR3 sequences, about 95% seen once. The sequencing sample was made of CD4+ T cells from PBMCs. The receptors derive from a human donor with multiple sclerosis.

V is TRBV5-1 and J is TRBJ2-7, with 10 bases that match TRBD1. The CDR3 has 15 residues. Germline trimming cut 6 bases from V and 3 bases from J; bases unmatched to any gene: 9. Germline assignment: CDR1 SGHRS and CDR2 YFSETQ. The chain's CDR3 is CASKLLGQGIYEQYF. The DNA for the CDR3 is TGCGCCAGCAAGCTGTTGGGACAGGGGATCTACGAGCAGTACTTC.

V usage is TRBV6-5 and J usage is TRBJ1-5; D gene unclear. CDR3 length: 13 residues. Looked up from germline, CDR1 is MNHEY and CDR2 is SVGAGI. The ends were cut back, 4 bases at V and 3 bases at J, with 7 bases in the middle. The CDR3 DNA reads as TGTGCCAGCAGTTCTCAATACAATCAGCCCCAGCATTTT. As protein: CASSSQYNQPQHF.

CDR3 coding DNA: TGTGCCAGCAGCTTGGTCGGGCAGCGAGATGGCTACACCTTC. It is translated as CASSLVGQRDGYTF. The chain employs TRBV5-4 and TRBJ1-2; D not resolved. The CDR3 runs to 14 residues. CDR1 is SGHNT, CDR2 YYREEE, per germline (reference sequence). Deletions cut 0 bases from V and 6 bases from J, with 12 bases between. Looking up the rest from reference TRBV5-4 and TRBJ1-2 gives the full variable domain: ETGVTQSPTHLIKTRGQQVTLRCSSQSGHNTVSWYQQALGQGPQFIFQYYREEENGRGNFPPRFSGLQFPNYSSELNVNALELDDSALYLCASSLVGQRDGYTFGSGTRLTVV.

This clonotype is a singleton in its sample. V is TRBV5-1 and J is TRBJ2-6, with D possibly being TRBD1 (6 bases). Germline CDR1 and CDR2: SGHRS and YFSETQ. CDR3 length equals 16 residues. V was clipped by 3 bases and J by 2 bases, with 12 bases between them. In DNA form, the CDR3 reads TGCGCCAGCAGCTGGGAGACAGGTCCTGGGGCCAACGTCCTGACTTTC. Translation: CASSWETGPGANVLTF.

The chain has TRBV19 and TRBJ2-2; 8 bases align to TRBD1. V was pared by 7 bases and J by 3 bases, with 7 bases of the junction left unmatched. Germline lookup yields CDR1 LNHDA and CDR2 SQIVND (reference sequence). This CDR3 region has 15 residues. Here the CDR3 DNA reads TGTGCCAGTACCTCCAGACAGGGGTACACCGGGGAGCTGTTTTTT. Residues: CASTSRQGYTGELFF.

CDR3 sequence: CASSQVYQNTEAFF. The CDR3 nucleotides read TGTGCCAGCAGCCAAGTGTACCAGAACACTGAAGCTTTCTTT. This chain links TRBV3-1 with TRBJ1-1; no clear D gene. Germline CDR1 reads LGHDT; CDR2 reads YNNKEL (reference sequence). This CDR3 comprises 14 residues. V dropped 1 base and J dropped 1 base, with 7 bases sitting between them.

The chain uses TRBV12-3 or TRBV12-4 and TRBJ1-2; a possible D gene is TRBD1 (5 bases). Trimming pared 1 base from V and 7 bases from J, leaving 10 bases between. The length of the CDR3 is 13 residues. The CDR3 coding sequence is TGTGCCAGCAGTTTAGGGGACGCTAGTGGCTACACCTTC. Translated, it gives CASSLGDASGYTF.

The chain has TRBV5-1 and TRBJ2-3, with D uncertain. The V end was cut by 2 bases, the J end by 3 bases, with 10 bases between. The germline V gene has CDR1 SGHRS and CDR2 YFSETQ. This CDR3 has 14 amino acids. DNA of the CDR3: TGCGCCAGCAGCTTAGGTGCCATAACAGATACGCAGTATTTT. Its translation: CASSLGAITDTQYF.

The V gene is TRBV27, the J gene TRBJ2-5; D is unclear. Germline V gives CDR1 MNHEY, CDR2 SMNVEV (reference sequence). This CDR3 comprises 10 residues. V was cut by 11 bases and J by 5 bases, with 9 bases left in between. The CDR3 protein is CAHEWETQYF. The CDR3, as DNA: TGTGCCCATGAATGGGAGACCCAGTACTTC.

As DNA, the CDR3 is TGTGCCACCAGAGTCTCAGGGAATCAGCCCCAGCATTTT. As protein: CATRVSGNQPQHF. V and J are TRBV15 and TRBJ1-5; D possibly corresponds to TRBD1 (5 bases). Germline CDR1 is LNHNV and CDR2 is YYDKDF (reference sequence). This CDR3 is built from 13 residues. V was cut by 6 bases and J by 4 bases, with 10 bases left in between.

This chain joins TRBV27 and TRBJ2-1, with 12 bases identical to TRBD1. V was clipped by 4 bases and J by 10 bases; unmatched bases: 5. CDR1 is MNHEY, CDR2 SMNVEV, per germline (reference sequence). The CDR3 length is 14 residues. CDR3 in amino acids: CASSSGTGGLEQFF. CDR3 nucleotide sequence: TGTGCCAGCAGTTCCGGGACAGGGGGCTTGGAGCAGTTCTTC.

This rearrangement joins TRBV12-3 or TRBV12-4 to TRBJ1-2, with 10 positions matching TRBD1. There are 17 residues in the CDR3. V dropped 1 base and J dropped 0; count of bases not matched to a gene: 5. CDR3 sequence reads: CASSLGTGGFSNYGYTF. The CDR3 nucleotides read TGTGCCAGCAGTTTAGGGACAGGGGGTTTTTCTAACTATGGCTACACCTTC.

This chain uses TRBV2 with TRBJ2-4; D perhaps matches TRBD2 (5 bases). Germline values: CDR1 SNHLY, CDR2 FYNNEI. The CDR3 runs to 14 residues. Trimming pared 1 base from V and 7 bases from J, leaving 11 bases between. The CDR3 coding sequence is TGTGCCAGCAGTGAAGACCCGGGCGGGAACATTCAGTACTTC. This sequence encodes CASSEDPGGNIQYF. The full variable domain, in which reference TRBV2 and TRBJ2-4 provide the parts outside the CDR3, is EPEVTQTPSHQVTQMGQEVILRCVPISNHLYFYWYRQILGQKVEFLVSFYNNEISEKSEIFDDQFSVERPDGSNFTLKIRSTKLEDSAMYFCASSEDPGGNIQYFGAGTRLSVL.

V is TRBV13 and J is TRBJ2-1; 14 nucleotides line up with TRBD2. Germline V CDR1 and CDR2: PRHDT, FYEKMQ (reference sequence). The CDR3 extends over 18 amino acids. Trimming cost V 5 bases and J 4 bases; bases outside gene matches: 10. CDR3 nucleotides: TGTGCCAGCAGCGTCGGGACTAGCGGGAGAAAGGTGTACAATGAGCAGTTCTTC. It specifies CASSVGTSGRKVYNEQFF.

This clonotype was seen once. This chain joins TRBV30 and TRBJ2-3, with 10 bases lining up with TRBD2. The J segment lost 1 base and the V segment lost 5 bases, leaving 0 bases of the junction unmatched. The CDR3 loop spans 13 amino acids. CDR1 is GTSNPN and CDR2 is SVGIG in the germline V gene (reference sequence). The CDR3 nucleotides are TGTGCCTGGGGGACTAGCGGCACAGATACGCAGTATTTT. This encodes CAWGTSGTDTQYF.

The chain has TRBV5-5 and TRBJ1-3; unclear D gene. Germline V lookup: CDR1 SGHKS, CDR2 YYEKEE (reference sequence). V lost 6 bases, J lost 2 bases, and 15 bases lay in between. The CDR3 sequence is 15 residues long. This chain's CDR3 is CASTSSLGTGNTIYF. The CDR3 DNA reads TGTGCCAGCACGTCGTCTCTGGGAACTGGAAACACCATATATTTT. Together with reference TRBV5-5 and TRBJ1-3, the CDR3 gives the full variable domain: DAGVTQSPTHLIKTRGQQVTLRCSPISGHKSVSWYQQVLGQGPQFIFQYYEKEERGRGNFPDRFSARQFPNYSSELNVNALLLGDSALYLCASTSSLGTGNTIYFGEGSWLTVV.

V gene TRBV18 combines with J gene TRBJ1-2; D is undetermined. Germline loops: CDR1 KGHSH, CDR2 LQKENI. The CDR3 totals 12 residues. Trimming took 5 bases from V and 6 from J, leaving 10 bases between them. CDR3 sequence: CASSSGPNGYTF. The CDR3 DNA sequence: TGTGCCAGCTCATCCGGACCGAATGGCTACACCTTC.

The J gene is TRBJ1-2, the V gene TRBV14; 7 positions match TRBD1. This CDR3 region has 12 residues. Trimming cost V 4 bases and J 5 bases; bases outside gene matches: 1. Germline V gives CDR1 SGHDN, CDR2 FVKESK. In DNA form, the CDR3 reads TGTGCCAGCAGCCGACAGGGTTATGGCTACACCTTC. It codes for CASSRQGYGYTF.

This chain links TRBV6-5 with TRBJ1-1; D is uncertain. Trimming pared 6 bases from V and 3 bases from J, leaving 17 bases between. Germline lookup yields CDR1 MNHEY and CDR2 SVGAGI. CDR3 size: 15 residues. The DNA for the CDR3 is TGTGCCAGCAGATTCCTACCAGGCATTGACACTGAAGCTTTCTTT. This codes for CASRFLPGIDTEAFF.

The V call is TRBV20-1, the J call TRBJ2-7; 9 bases match TRBD2. V shed 2 bases and J 4 bases; nucleotides not matched to a gene: 3. From germline, CDR1 is DFQATT and CDR2 SNEGSKA (reference sequence). The CDR3 loop spans 13 amino acids. CDR3 sequence reads: CSARLAGLYEQYF. As DNA, the CDR3 is TGCAGTGCTAGACTAGCGGGGCTATACGAGCAGTACTTC.

This clonotype came up once. The rearrangement links TRBV2 to TRBJ1-2; D ambiguous. The germline V and J ends were trimmed by 7 bases and 6 bases, with 21 bases remaining between them. Germline assignment: CDR1 SNHLY and CDR2 FYNNEI. The CDR3 sequence is 15 residues long. The CDR3 region is CASIQTDSRVHGYTF. The CDR3 bases are TGTGCCAGCATTCAGACGGACTCGCGAGTCCATGGCTACACCTTC.

V is TRBV6-5 and J is TRBJ1-1; a possible D gene is TRBD1 (6 bases). Trimming pared 3 bases from V and 4 bases from J, leaving 9 bases between. The germline V gene encodes CDR1 MNHEY and CDR2 SVGAGI. The CDR3 has 13 residues. The CDR3, as DNA: TGTGCCAGCAGTTATCAGGGGAGCACTGAAGCTTTCTTT. Protein product: CASSYQGSTEAFF.

The chain recombines TRBV7-9 with TRBJ1-2; 8 bases map to TRBD1. This CDR3 has 15 residues. The V and J ends lost 5 bases and 6 bases, in that order; junction bases with no gene match: 11. Looked up from germline, CDR1 is SEHNR and CDR2 is FQNEAQ (reference sequence). The CDR3 reads CASSEQQGDTHGYTF. The CDR3 bases are TGTGCCAGCAGCGAACAACAGGGGGACACTCATGGCTACACCTTC.

On this clonotype: Compared with germline, one end of the junction differs, possibly owing to a read error. The chain recombines TRBV4-1 with TRBJ2-7; tentatively, D is TRBD1 (6 bases). In germline, CDR1 is MGHRA, CDR2 YSYEKL. The CDR3 length is 13 residues. The CDR3: CANSRGGLNEQYF. The CDR3 region has the DNA TGCGCCAACAGCCGAGGGGGTCTAAACGAGCAGTACTTC.

This clonotype was recorded once. The chain recombines TRBV5-6 with TRBJ1-1, with a weak D call TRBD1 (5 bases). Trimming took 1 base from V and 4 from J, leaving 8 bases between them. Germline CDR1 reads SGHDT; CDR2 reads YYEEEE. This CDR3 is 13 amino acids long. CDR3 sequence: CASSLSGGTEAFF. CDR3 DNA sequence: TGTGCCAGCAGCTTGTCGGGGGGCACTGAAGCTTTCTTT.

This chain's CDR3 is CAISESYNQQYF. CDR3 sequence (DNA): TGTGCCATCAGTGAGTCGTACAACCAGCAGTACTTC. The chain joins TRBV10-3 to TRBJ2-7; D is unclear. V shed 0 bases and J shed 8 bases, with 8 bases lying between them. The CDR3 is 12 residues long. Looked up from germline, CDR1 is ENHRY and CDR2 is SYGVKD.

This chain uses TRBV2 with TRBJ1-6, with a possible D match to TRBD1 (6 bases). The CDR3 length is 15 residues. V was pared by 8 bases and J by 8 bases, with 19 bases between. Looked up from germline, CDR1 is SNHLY and CDR2 is FYNNEI. The CDR3 here is CASRRGARGDSPLHF. CDR3 sequence (DNA): TGTGCCAGCCGTCGGGGGGCTCGTGGTGATTCACCCCTCCACTTT. Combining the CDR3 with reference TRBV2 and TRBJ1-6 gives the whole variable domain EPEVTQTPSHQVTQMGQEVILRCVPISNHLYFYWYRQILGQKVEFLVSFYNNEISEKSEIFDDQFSVERPDGSNFTLKIRSTKLEDSAMYFCASRRGARGDSPLHFGNGTRLTVT.